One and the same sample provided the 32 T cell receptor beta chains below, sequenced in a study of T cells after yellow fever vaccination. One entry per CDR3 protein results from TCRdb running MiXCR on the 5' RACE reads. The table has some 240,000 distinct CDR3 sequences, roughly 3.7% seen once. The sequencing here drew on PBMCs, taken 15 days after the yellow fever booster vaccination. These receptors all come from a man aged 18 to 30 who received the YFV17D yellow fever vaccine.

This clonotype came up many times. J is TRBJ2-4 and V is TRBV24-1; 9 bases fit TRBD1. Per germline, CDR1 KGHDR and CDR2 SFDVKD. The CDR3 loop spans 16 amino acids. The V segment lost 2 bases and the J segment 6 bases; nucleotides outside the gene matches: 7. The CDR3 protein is CATSDSGDRERNIQYF. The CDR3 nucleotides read TGTGCCACCAGTGATTCTGGGGACAGGGAGAGAAACATTCAGTACTTC.

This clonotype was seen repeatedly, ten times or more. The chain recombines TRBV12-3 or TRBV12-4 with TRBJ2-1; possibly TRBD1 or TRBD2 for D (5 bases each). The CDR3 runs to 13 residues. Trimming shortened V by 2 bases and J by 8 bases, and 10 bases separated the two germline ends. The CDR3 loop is CASSLWGSDEQFF. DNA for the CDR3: TGTGCCAGCAGTTTATGGGGGTCGGATGAGCAGTTCTTC.

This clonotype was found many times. CDR3 sequence (DNA): TGCGCCAGCAGCGTCAGCCCCGGGACAGGGGGGAGCTACACCTTC. This encodes CASSVSPGTGGSYTF. The chain uses TRBV4-1 and TRBJ1-2; 11 nucleotides align to TRBD1. After removal of 5 bases from V and 9 bases from J, the junction contained 11 bases not matched to a gene. The germline V gene has CDR1 MGHRA and CDR2 YSYEKL. CDR3 size: 15 residues.

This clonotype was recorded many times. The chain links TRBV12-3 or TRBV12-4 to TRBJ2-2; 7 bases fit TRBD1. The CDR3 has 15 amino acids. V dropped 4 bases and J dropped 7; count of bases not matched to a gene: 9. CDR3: CASSSTGLMDGELFF. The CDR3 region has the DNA TGTGCCAGCAGTTCGACAGGGCTAATGGACGGGGAGCTGTTTTTT.

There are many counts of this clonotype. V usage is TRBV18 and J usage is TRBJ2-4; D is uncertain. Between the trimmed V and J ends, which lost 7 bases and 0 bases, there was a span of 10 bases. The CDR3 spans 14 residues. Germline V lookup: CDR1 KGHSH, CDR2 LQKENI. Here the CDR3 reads CASFNDLAKNIQYF. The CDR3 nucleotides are TGTGCCAGCTTCAACGATCTAGCCAAAAACATTCAGTACTTC.

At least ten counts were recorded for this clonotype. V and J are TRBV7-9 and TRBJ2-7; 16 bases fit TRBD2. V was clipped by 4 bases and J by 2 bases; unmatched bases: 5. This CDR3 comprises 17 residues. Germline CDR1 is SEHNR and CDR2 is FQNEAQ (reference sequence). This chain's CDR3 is CASSSGLAGGIAYEQYV. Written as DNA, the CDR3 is TGTGCCAGCAGCTCGGGACTAGCGGGGGGGATCGCCTACGAGCAGTACGTC.

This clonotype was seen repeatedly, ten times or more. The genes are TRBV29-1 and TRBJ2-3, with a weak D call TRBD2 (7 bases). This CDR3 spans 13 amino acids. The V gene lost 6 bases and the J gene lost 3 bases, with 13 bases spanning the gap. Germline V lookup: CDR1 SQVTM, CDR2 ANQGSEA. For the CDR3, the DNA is TGCAGCGTGGAACGGGGGGCGACAGATACGCAGTATTTT. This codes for CSVERGATDTQYF.

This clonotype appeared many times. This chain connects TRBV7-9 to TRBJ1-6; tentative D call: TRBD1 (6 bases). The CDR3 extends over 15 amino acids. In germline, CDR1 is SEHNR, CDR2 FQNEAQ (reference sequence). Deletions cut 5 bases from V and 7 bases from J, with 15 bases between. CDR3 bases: TGTGCCAGCAGCGCGGACAGTTCCGCGAATTCACCCCTCCACTTT. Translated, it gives CASSADSSANSPLHF.

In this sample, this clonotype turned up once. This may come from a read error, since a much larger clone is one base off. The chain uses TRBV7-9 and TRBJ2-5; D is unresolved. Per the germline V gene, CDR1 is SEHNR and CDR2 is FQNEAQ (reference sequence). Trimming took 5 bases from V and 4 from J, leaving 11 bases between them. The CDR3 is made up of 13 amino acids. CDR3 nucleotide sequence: TGTGCCAGCAGCGCCGAGCCCACAGAGACCCAGTACTTC. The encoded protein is CASSAEPTETQYF.

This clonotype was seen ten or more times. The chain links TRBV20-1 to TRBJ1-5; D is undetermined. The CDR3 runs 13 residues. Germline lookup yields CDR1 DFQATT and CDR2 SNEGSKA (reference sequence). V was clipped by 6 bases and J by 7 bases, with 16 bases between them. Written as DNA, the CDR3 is TGCAGTGCCTTGCCGGGCGGGCACCAGCCCCAGCATTTT. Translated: CSALPGGHQPQHF.

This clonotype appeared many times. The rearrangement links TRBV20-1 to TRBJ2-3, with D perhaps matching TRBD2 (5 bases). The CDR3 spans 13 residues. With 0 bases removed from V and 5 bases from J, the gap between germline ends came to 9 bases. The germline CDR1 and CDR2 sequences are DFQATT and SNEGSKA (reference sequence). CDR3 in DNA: TGCAGTGCTAGAGATCGGGGAAAAGATACGCAGTATTTT. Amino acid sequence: CSARDRGKDTQYF.

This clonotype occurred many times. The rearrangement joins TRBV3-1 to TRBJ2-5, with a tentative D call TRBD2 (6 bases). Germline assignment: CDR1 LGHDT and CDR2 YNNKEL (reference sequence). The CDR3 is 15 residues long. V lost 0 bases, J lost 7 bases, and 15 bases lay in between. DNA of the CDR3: TGTGCCAGCAGCCAAGATCTGGCGGGGCCTGTGACCCAGTACTTC. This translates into CASSQDLAGPVTQYF.

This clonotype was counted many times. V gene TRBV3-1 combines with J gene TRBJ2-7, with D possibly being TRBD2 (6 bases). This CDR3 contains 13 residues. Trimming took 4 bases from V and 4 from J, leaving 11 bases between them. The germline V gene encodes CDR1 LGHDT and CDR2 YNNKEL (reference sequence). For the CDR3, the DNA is TGTGCCAGCAGCCGTAGGGCGGGGTACGAGCAGTACTTC. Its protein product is CASSRRAGYEQYF.

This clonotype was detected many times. The CDR3 protein is CASSPQQGGDTQYF. CDR3 sequence (DNA): TGCGCCAGCAGCCCCCAACAGGGGGGAGATACGCAGTATTTT. The chain links TRBV5-1 to TRBJ2-3, with 8 nucleotides matching TRBD1. V shed 4 bases and J 5 bases; nucleotides not matched to a gene: 6. This CDR3 region has 14 residues. Germline CDR1 SGHRS, CDR2 YFSETQ.

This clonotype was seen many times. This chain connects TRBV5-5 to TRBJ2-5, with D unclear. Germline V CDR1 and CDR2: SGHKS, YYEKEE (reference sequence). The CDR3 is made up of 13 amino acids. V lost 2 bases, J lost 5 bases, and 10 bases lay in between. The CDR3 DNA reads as TGTGCCAGCAGCTTAAGCCCTTTGGAGACCCAGTACTTC. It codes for CASSLSPLETQYF. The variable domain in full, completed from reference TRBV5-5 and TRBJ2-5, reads DAGVTQSPTHLIKTRGQQVTLRCSPISGHKSVSWYQQVLGQGPQFIFQYYEKEERGRGNFPDRFSARQFPNYSSELNVNALLLGDSALYLCASSLSPLETQYFGPGTRLLVL.

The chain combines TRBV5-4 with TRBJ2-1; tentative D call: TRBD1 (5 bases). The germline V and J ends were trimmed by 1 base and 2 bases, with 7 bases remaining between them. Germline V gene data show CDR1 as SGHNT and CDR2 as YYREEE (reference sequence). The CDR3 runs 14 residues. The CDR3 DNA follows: TGTGCCAGCAGCTTGCAGGGCCCCTACAATGAGCAGTTCTTC. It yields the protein CASSLQGPYNEQFF.

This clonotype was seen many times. CDR3 amino acids: CASIRRGHIQETQYF. The CDR3 nucleotides are TGTGCCAGCATCCGGAGGGGGCACATACAAGAGACCCAGTACTTC. The chain couples TRBV7-8 to TRBJ2-5, with D perhaps matching TRBD1 (7 bases). Trimming shortened V by 7 bases and J by 2 bases, and 17 bases separated the two germline ends. This CDR3 has 15 amino acids. The germline V gene encodes CDR1 SGHVS and CDR2 FQNEAQ.

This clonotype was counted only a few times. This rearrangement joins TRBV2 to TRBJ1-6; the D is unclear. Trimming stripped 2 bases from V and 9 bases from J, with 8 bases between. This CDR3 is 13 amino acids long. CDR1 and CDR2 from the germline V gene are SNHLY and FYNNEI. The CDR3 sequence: CASSETAVSPLHF. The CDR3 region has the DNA TGTGCCAGCAGTGAAACGGCAGTTTCACCCCTCCACTTT.

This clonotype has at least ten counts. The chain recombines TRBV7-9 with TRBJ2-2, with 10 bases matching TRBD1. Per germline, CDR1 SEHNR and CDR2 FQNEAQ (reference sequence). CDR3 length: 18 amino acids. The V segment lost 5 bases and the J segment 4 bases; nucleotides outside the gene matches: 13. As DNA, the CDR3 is TGTGCCAGCAGCCCACCTATACAGGACAGGGGGTTCACCGGGGAGCTGTTTTTT. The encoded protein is CASSPPIQDRGFTGELFF.

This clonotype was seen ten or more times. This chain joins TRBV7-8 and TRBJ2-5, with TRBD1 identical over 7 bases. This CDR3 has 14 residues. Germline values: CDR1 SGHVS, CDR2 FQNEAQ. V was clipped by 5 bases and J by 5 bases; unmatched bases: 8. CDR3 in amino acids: CASSTRTGYETQYF. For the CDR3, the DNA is TGTGCCAGCAGCACAAGGACAGGTTACGAGACCCAGTACTTC.

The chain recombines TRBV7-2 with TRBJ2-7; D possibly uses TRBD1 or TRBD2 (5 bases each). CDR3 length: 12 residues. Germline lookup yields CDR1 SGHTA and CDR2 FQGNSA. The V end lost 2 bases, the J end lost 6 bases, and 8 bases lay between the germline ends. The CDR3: CASSLTGAEQYF. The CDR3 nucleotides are TGTGCCAGCAGCTTAACCGGGGCCGAGCAGTACTTC. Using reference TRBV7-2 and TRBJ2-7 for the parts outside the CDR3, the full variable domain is GAGVSQSPSNKVTEKGKDVELRCDPISGHTALYWYRQSLGQGLEFLIYFQGNSAPDKSGLPSDRFSAERTGGSVSTLTIQRTQQEDSAVYLCASSLTGAEQYFGPGTRLTVT.

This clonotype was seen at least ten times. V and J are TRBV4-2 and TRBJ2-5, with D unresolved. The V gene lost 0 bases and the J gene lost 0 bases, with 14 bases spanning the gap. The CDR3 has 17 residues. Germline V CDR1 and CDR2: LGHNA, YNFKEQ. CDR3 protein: CASSQDYAERHQETQYF. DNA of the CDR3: TGTGCCAGCAGCCAAGACTACGCAGAACGGCACCAAGAGACCCAGTACTTC.

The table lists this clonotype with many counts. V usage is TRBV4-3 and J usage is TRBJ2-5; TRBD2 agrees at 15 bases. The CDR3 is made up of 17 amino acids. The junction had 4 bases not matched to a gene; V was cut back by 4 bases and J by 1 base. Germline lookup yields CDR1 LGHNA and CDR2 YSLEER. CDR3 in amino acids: CASSPRTSGGVQETQYF. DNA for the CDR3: TGCGCCAGCAGCCCACGGACTAGCGGGGGGGTCCAAGAGACCCAGTACTTC.

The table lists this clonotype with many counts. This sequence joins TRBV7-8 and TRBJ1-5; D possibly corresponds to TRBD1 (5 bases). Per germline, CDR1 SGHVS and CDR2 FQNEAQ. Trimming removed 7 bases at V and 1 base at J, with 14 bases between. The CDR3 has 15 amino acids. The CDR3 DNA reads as TGTGCCAGCATCGCCAGGGCAGGGAGCAATCAGCCCCAGCATTTT. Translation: CASIARAGSNQPQHF.

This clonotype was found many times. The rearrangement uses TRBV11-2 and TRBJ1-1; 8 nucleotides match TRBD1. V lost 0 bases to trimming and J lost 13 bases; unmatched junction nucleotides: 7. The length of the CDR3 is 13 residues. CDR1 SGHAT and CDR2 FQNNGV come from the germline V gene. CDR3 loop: CASSLEPDRVVFF. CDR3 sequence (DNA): TGTGCCAGCAGCTTAGAACCGGACAGGGTTGTTTTCTTT.

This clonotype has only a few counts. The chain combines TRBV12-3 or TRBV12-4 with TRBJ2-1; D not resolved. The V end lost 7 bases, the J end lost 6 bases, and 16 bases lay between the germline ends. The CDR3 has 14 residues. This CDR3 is CASTMAAPLNEQFF. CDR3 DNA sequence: TGTGCCAGCACCATGGCTGCTCCCCTCAATGAGCAGTTCTTC.

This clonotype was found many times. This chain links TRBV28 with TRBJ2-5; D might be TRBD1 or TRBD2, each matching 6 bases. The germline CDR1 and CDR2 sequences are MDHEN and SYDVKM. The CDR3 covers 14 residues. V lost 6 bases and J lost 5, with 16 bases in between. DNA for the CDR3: TGTGCCAGCAGCACGGGGGCCACCAGGGAGACCCAGTACTTC. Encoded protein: CASSTGATRETQYF.

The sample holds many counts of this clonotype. CDR3 amino acids: CASRERGHYEQYF. CDR3 nucleotides: TGTGCCAGCAGGGAGCGGGGACACTACGAGCAGTACTTC. The chain couples TRBV7-8 to TRBJ2-7, with a weak D call TRBD2 (7 bases). V lost 6 bases and J 3 bases, leaving 12 bases between the germline ends. Germline V gene data show CDR1 as SGHVS and CDR2 as FQNEAQ. The CDR3 loop spans 13 amino acids.

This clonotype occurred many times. CDR3 DNA sequence: TGTGCCAGCAGTCCGGGACAGGGATCTTCCTACGAGCAGTACTTC. Protein sequence: CASSPGQGSSYEQYF. V and J are TRBV6-2 or TRBV6-3 and TRBJ2-7; 9 bases are shared with TRBD1. Germline-derived CDR1 and CDR2 are MNHEY and SVGEGT. The CDR3 sequence is 15 residues long. V gave up 5 bases and J gave up 1 base; unmatched junction bases: 6.

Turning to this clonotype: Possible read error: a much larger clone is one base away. The CDR3 here is CASSLAAGGATGELIF. In nucleotides, the CDR3 is TGTGCCAGCAGCTTAGCAGCGGGGGGGGCCACCGGGGAGCTGATTTTT. The chain uses TRBV7-2 and TRBJ2-2; 10 bases are a match to TRBD2. CDR3 length: 16 residues. Germline loops: CDR1 SGHTA, CDR2 FQGNSA.

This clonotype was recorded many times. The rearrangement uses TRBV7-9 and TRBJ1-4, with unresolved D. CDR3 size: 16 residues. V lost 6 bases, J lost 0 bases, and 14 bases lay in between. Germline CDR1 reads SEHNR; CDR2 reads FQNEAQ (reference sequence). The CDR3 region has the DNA TGTGCCAGCAGGGATTTTGGAGGGCCAACTAATGAAAAACTGTTTTTT. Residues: CASRDFGGPTNEKLFF.

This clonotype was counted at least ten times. CDR3: CASTLFSSTDTQYF. The CDR3 DNA sequence: TGTGCCAGCACCCTTTTCTCTAGCACAGATACGCAGTATTTT. This chain uses TRBV7-2 with TRBJ2-3; D gene unclear. The CDR3 covers 14 residues. V gave up 7 bases and J gave up 0 bases, with 11 bases separating them. Germline V gene sequence: CDR1 SGHTA, CDR2 FQGNSA.